Listed below are T cell receptor beta chains from one sample, sequenced in a study of CD8+ T cells in alopecia areata. Using immunoSEQ multiplex PCR, the repertoire was profiled, and TCRdb retains in-frame clones only, with some absent. The table lists roughly 97,000 clones, roughly 41% of them singletons, with roughly 1.3% in the top ten. Input material: CD4+ T cells sorted from blood. The receptors stem from a human donor with alopecia areata. The CDR3 runs from the conserved cysteine through the conserved F or W. The D gene is left open where the match is weak. Not every row has a clone size; where given, it reads once, few, many or a size class.

clone size: few; V gene: TRBV7-8; D gene: NA; J gene: TRBJ1-1; CDR3 DNA: TGTGCCAGCACCCCAGGACCGAGGTCAGGTGAAGCTTTCTTT; CDR3 protein: CASTPGPRSGEAFF
clone size: NA; V gene: TRBV4-3; D gene: NA; J gene: TRBJ2-5; CDR3 DNA: TGCGCCAGCAGCCAGAAGACCCAGTACTTC; CDR3 protein: CASSQKTQYF
clone size: few; V gene: TRBV19; D gene: NA; J gene: TRBJ2-6; CDR3 DNA: TGTGCCAGTAGTATTGGATGGGGAAAGGCTGGGGCCAACGTCCTGACTTTC; CDR3 protein: CASSIGWGKAGANVLTF
clone size: few; V gene: TRBV29-1; D gene: NA; J gene: TRBJ2-1; CDR3 DNA: TGCAGCGTGCCGGGACAGGGAGGCCAGCGGGAGTCTGGCAATGAGCAGTTCTTC; CDR3 protein: CSVPGQGGQRESGNEQFF
clone size: few; V gene: TRBV6-5; D gene: NA; J gene: TRBJ1-2; CDR3 DNA: TGTGCCAGCAGTTACCAACTGAACTATGGCTACACCTTC; CDR3 protein: CASSYQLNYGYTF
clone size: few; V gene: TRBV6-4; D gene: NA; J gene: TRBJ1-1; CDR3 DNA: TGTGCCAGCAGTGACTCATCCTGGAACACTGAAGCTTTCTTT; CDR3 protein: CASSDSSWNTEAFF
clone size: NA; V gene: TRBV7-9; D gene: TRBD2; J gene: TRBJ2-1; CDR3 DNA: TGTGCCAGCAGCCCACGGACTAGCGGGAAAAACAATGAGCAGTTCTTC; CDR3 protein: CASSPRTSGKNNEQFF
clone size: NA; V gene: TRBV18; D gene: TRBD1; J gene: TRBJ2-4; CDR3 DNA: TGTGCCAGCTCACCAGATCGGACAGGGGGACGCGCCAAGGACATTCAGTACTTC; CDR3 protein: CASSPDRTGGRAKDIQYF
clone size: NA; V gene: TRBV7-8; D gene: NA; J gene: TRBJ1-5; CDR3 DNA: TGTGCCAGCAGTTACGGGGGGAGCAATCAGCCCCAGCATTTT; CDR3 protein: CASSYGGSNQPQHF
clone size: few; V gene: TRBV5-1; D gene: TRBD1; J gene: TRBJ2-7; CDR3 DNA: TGCGCCAACCACCCGAGACAGGGGATCAACGAGCAGTACTTC; CDR3 protein: CANHPRQGINEQYF
clone size: once; V gene: TRBV5-4; D gene: NA; J gene: TRBJ1-1; CDR3 DNA: TGTGCCAGCAGCTTGCAGGGCCAGAACACTGAAGCTTTCTTT; CDR3 protein: CASSLQGQNTEAFF
clone size: NA; V gene: TRBV14; D gene: NA; J gene: TRBJ1-2; CDR3 DNA: TGTGCCAGCAGCCAACAAGGCCGGGGGTACACCTTC; CDR3 protein: CASSQQGRGYTF
clone size: NA; V gene: TRBV18; D gene: NA; J gene: TRBJ2-2; CDR3 DNA: TGTGCCAGCTCACCGGGGGTTCCGGACACCGGGGAGCTGTTTTTT; CDR3 protein: CASSPGVPDTGELFF
clone size: NA; V gene: TRBV28; D gene: NA; J gene: TRBJ1-5; CDR3 DNA: TGTGCCAGCAGGCGTATGAGGGATGGGAGCAATCAGCCCCAGCATTTT; CDR3 protein: CASRRMRDGSNQPQHF
clone size: few; V gene: TRBV18; D gene: TRBD2; J gene: TRBJ2-5; CDR3 DNA: TGTGCCAGCTCACCACGACTAGCATTGGGAGAGACCCAGTACTTC; CDR3 protein: CASSPRLALGETQYF
clone size: NA; V gene: TRBV30; D gene: TRBD2; J gene: TRBJ2-3; CDR3 DNA: TGTGCCTGGGGGCCGGGACTAGTATTTGATACGCAGTATTTT; CDR3 protein: CAWGPGLVFDTQYF
clone size: NA; V gene: TRBV6-5; D gene: NA; J gene: TRBJ2-3; CDR3 DNA: TGTGCCAGCAGCCTGGGCAAAATCACAGATACGCAGTATTTT; CDR3 protein: CASSLGKITDTQYF
clone size: medium-sized; V gene: TRBV9; D gene: NA; J gene: TRBJ1-2; CDR3 DNA: TGTGCCAGCAGTGGTGGCCCCTTCGGGGAAGGCGGCTACACCTTC; CDR3 protein: CASSGGPFGEGGYTF
clone size: NA; V gene: TRBV14; D gene: NA; J gene: TRBJ2-5; CDR3 DNA: TGTGCCAGCAGCCGCGGTGGTAAGAGCCAAGAGACCCAGTACTTC; CDR3 protein: CASSRGGKSQETQYF
clone size: few; V gene: TRBV29-1; D gene: NA; J gene: TRBJ1-1; CDR3 DNA: TGCAGCGTTGTCGCAGGGGAGGCGAACACTGAAGCTTTCTTT; CDR3 protein: CSVVAGEANTEAFF